The rows below give T cell receptor beta chains drawn from one sample of a study of beta chain features in type 1 diabetes. The data were produced by immunoSEQ multiplex PCR, yet TCRdb's version contains in-frame clones alone and is incomplete. The sample has more than 150,000 clones, approximately 8.4% seen once; the top ten hold 2.3%. The sample consisted of central memory CD4+ T cells from blood. The receptors were gathered from a young woman in good health. Each CDR3 is given with its conserved first and last residue. Fields, in order: J gene, D gene, V gene, clone size, CDR3 protein, CDR3 DNA. A D gene is named only where the DNA matches it firmly. The size of a clone is reported for some rows only, either as once, few or many, or as a class for expanded clones.

>TRBJ2-7|TRBD2|TRBV30|few
CAWSPGGARYEQYF
TGTGCCTGGAGTCCCGGGGGGGCTAGGTACGAGCAGTACTTC
>TRBJ1-5|-|TRBV6-6|few
CATSFGSGNQPQHF
TGTGCCACCTCCTTCGGGTCGGGCAATCAGCCCCAGCATTTT
>TRBJ1-2|TRBD1|TRBV18|-
CASSLDRGNYGYTF
TGTGCCAGCTCCTTGGACAGGGGGAACTATGGCTACACCTTC
>TRBJ1-2|-|TRBV6-5|-
CASSKTGYGYTF
TGTGCCAGCAGTAAGACGGGCTATGGCTACACCTTC
>TRBJ2-5|-|TRBV4-3|-
CASSQGSGGGQETQYF
TGCGCCAGCAGCCAAGGATCAGGGGGAGGACAAGAGACCCAGTACTTC
>TRBJ2-1|TRBD2|TRBV7-6|few
CASSPRTSGRAGEQFF
TGTGCCAGCAGTCCACGGACTAGCGGGAGGGCAGGGGAGCAGTTCTTC
>TRBJ2-1|-|TRBV15|many
CATSSRWSSYNEQFF
TGTGCCACCAGCAGTCGGTGGAGCTCCTACAATGAGCAGTTCTTC
>TRBJ2-7|-|TRBV4-1|few
CASSQLAEQYF
TGCGCCAGCAGCCAACTAGCCGAGCAGTACTTC
>TRBJ2-1|TRBD2|TRBV5-1|few
CASSLGSSGVYNEQFF
TGCGCCAGCAGCTTGGGGTCTAGCGGGGTTTACAATGAGCAGTTCTTC
>TRBJ1-1|-|TRBV20-1|-
CSARGGQKAFF
TGCAGTGCTAGGGGTGGACAGAAAGCTTTCTTT
>TRBJ1-1|-|TRBV5-1|-
CASSLRQMNTEAFF
TGCGCCAGCAGCTTGCGACAGATGAACACTGAAGCTTTCTTT
>TRBJ2-7|-|TRBV5-1|few
CASSKGVGNEQYF
TGCGCCAGCAGCAAGGGGGTTGGGAACGAGCAGTACTTC
>TRBJ1-1|-|TRBV14|few
CASSPAGPWGGTEAFF
TGTGCCAGCAGCCCCGCCGGTCCGTGGGGGGGCACTGAAGCTTTCTTT
>TRBJ1-1|TRBD1|TRBV7-2|few
CANQRTGYTEAFF
TGTGCCAACCAAAGGACAGGTTACACTGAAGCTTTCTTT
>TRBJ1-4|TRBD1|TRBV29-1|few
CSVEPGTGDEKLFF
TGCAGCGTTGAACCCGGGACAGGGGATGAAAAACTGTTTTTT
>TRBJ1-4|TRBD1|TRBV4-1|few
CASSRPGTGDEKLFF
TGCGCCAGCAGCCGTCCCGGGACAGGCGATGAAAAACTGTTTTTT